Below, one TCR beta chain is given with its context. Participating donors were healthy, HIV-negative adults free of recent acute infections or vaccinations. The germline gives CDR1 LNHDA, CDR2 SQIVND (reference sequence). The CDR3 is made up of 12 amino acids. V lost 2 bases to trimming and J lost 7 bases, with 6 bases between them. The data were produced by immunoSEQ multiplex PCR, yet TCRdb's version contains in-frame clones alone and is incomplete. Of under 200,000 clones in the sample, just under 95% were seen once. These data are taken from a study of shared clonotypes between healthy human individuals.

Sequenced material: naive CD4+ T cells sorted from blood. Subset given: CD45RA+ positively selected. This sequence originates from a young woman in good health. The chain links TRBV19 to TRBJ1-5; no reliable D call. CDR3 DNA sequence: TGTGCCAGTAGTATATACGGCCAGCCCCAGCATTTT. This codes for CASSIYGQPQHF.